The clone carrying this T cell receptor (beta chain) came up once. This entry comes from a study of blood T cell repertoires in COVID-19. Across the study: The samples span acute and convalescent COVID-19 from the United States, Italy and Spain.

The V and J ends lost 3 bases and 5 bases respectively, with 22 bases between them. Germline V gives CDR1 LGHNA, CDR2 YNFKEQ. The CDR3 runs 17 residues. Everyone who took part was roughly 18 to 100 years old, and they came from 20 to 25 US areas. Cohort placement rested on clinical history that participants reported themselves. Recovery among Cohort 3 donors was established by two negative PCRs, clearance, or symptom resolution. The table came from immunoSEQ multiplex PCR; TCRdb's copy has only in-frame clones and leaves some out. The sample has some 260,000 clones, 85% to 90% seen once. V and J are TRBV4-2 and TRBJ2-5; possibly TRBD1 for D (6 bases). The receptor comes from a man aged 40-55 years who had recovered from COVID-19. Sequencing used PBMCs or T cells enriched from blood (not recorded which). CDR3 in DNA: TGTGCCAGCAGCCAGGGAAGGGGGACAACCATAGGGGAGACCCAGTACTTC. This codes for CASSQGRGTTIGETQYF.